This entry lists 11 T cell receptor beta chains sequenced from one sample in a study of T cells in women clearing cervical HPV infection. Sequencing used immunoSEQ multiplex PCR; TCRdb keeps in-frame clones, though not all of them. Here the sample table reports some 25,000 clones. The sequencing sample was made of blood buffy coat. These receptors were obtained from a woman aged 18-70 years with a cervical HPV16 infection that either progressed to CIN3+ or cleared (not recorded which).

In the case of this clone: The read terminates 3 residues before the CDR3 end, so the remaining end is supplied by the germline J gene. This sequence joins TRBV5-6 and TRBJ2-7; TRBD1 matches at 8 bases. This CDR3 is built from 14 residues. V lost 4 bases to trimming and J lost 2 bases; unmatched junction nucleotides: 5. Germline CDR1 and CDR2: SGHDT and YYEEEE. The CDR3 bases that were read are TGTGCCAGCAGCCCCGCGACAGGGGCCTACGAG. This sequence encodes CASSPATGAYE. The full CDR3 reads CASSPATGAYEQYF. The full variable domain, rest sourced from reference TRBV5-6 and TRBJ2-7, is DAGVTQSPTHLIKTRGQQVTLRCSPKSGHDTVSWYQQALGQGPQFIFQYYEEEERQRGNFPDRFSGHQFPNYSSELNVNALLLGDSALYLCASSPATGAYEQYFGPGTRLTVT.

Notes on this clone: The read gets to within 3 residues of the CDR3 end, and the germline J gene fills in the rest. The chain is built from TRBV29-1 and TRBJ1-2; tentatively, D is TRBD1 (5 bases). Per the germline V gene, CDR1 is SQVTM and CDR2 is ANQGSEA. The CDR3 is 13 amino acids. The CDR3: CSVAGSRVETYTF. The CDR3 bases that were read are TGCAGCGTTGCTGGGAGCAGGGTAGAGACC.

With respect to this clone: The read stops 3 residues short of the end of the CDR3; the missing end is completed from the germline J gene. The chain has TRBV29-1 and TRBJ2-1; TRBD2 matches at 11 bases. J gave up 6 bases and V 7 bases, and 14 bases lay outside the gene matches. CDR1 and CDR2 from the germline V gene are SQVTM and ANQGSEA. The CDR3 contains 16 residues. The sequenced part of the CDR3 DNA is TGCAGCGCCACTCCCCTACTAGCGGGAGTAATCAATGAG. This sequence encodes CSATPLLAGVINE. The CDR3, in full, reads CSATPLLAGVINEQFF.

As for this clone: With the read ending 3 residues before the CDR3 end, the germline J gene is used to fill in that end. This chain links TRBV7-2 with TRBJ2-7, with D possibly TRBD1 on 6 matching bases. The CDR3 length is 14 residues. CDR1 and CDR2 from the germline V gene are SGHTA and FQGNSA. Trimming removed 5 bases from V and 4 bases from J, with 15 bases in between. The CDR3 protein is CASSPGHGNYEQYF. CDR3 DNA (partial): TGTGCCAGCAGCCCGGGACACGGAAATTACGAG.

Regarding this clone: A read error may account for a junction end that differs from germline. The CDR3 end is not reached by the read, which stops 3 residues before it; the germline J gene fills it in. V usage is TRBV7-7 and J usage is TRBJ2-1; D possibly corresponds to TRBD2 (6 bases). The CDR3 sequence is 15 residues long. Germline CDR1 SSHAT, CDR2 FNYEAQ (reference sequence). The sequenced part of the CDR3 DNA is TGTGCTAGCAGCTTATCCGGGGGAACCTACAATGAG. Protein sequence: CASSLSGGTYNE. The entire CDR3 reads CASSLSGGTYNEQFF.

A word on this clone: The CDR3 end falls 3 residues outside the read, so it is completed with the germline J gene. V is TRBV28 and J is TRBJ2-3, with 14 bases fitting TRBD2. Germline V lookup: CDR1 MDHEN, CDR2 SYDVKM. The junction had 6 bases not matched to a gene; V was cut back by 8 bases and J by 2 bases. The CDR3 is 16 residues long. The DNA read from the CDR3 is TGTGCCAGCGGCAGACTAGCGGGAGGGTTCACAGATACG. It yields the protein CASGRLAGGFTDT. The CDR3, in full, reads CASGRLAGGFTDTQYF.

CDR3 protein: CSARDQGQGANEQFF. The CDR3 DNA, read in part, is TGCAGTGCTAGAGATCAGGGACAGGGGGCAAATGAG. The chain joins TRBV20-1 to TRBJ2-1; 12 positions match TRBD1. The read ends 3 residues shy of where the CDR3 ends; the end is completed using the germline J gene. Germline assignment: CDR1 DFQATT and CDR2 SNEGSKA (reference sequence). J lost 7 bases, V lost 0 bases, and 4 bases had no gene match. CDR3 size: 15 residues.

Note on this clone: The missing CDR3 end, 3 residues past where the read stops, is filled in from the germline J gene. V usage is TRBV6-2 or TRBV6-3 and J usage is TRBJ2-3; tentatively, D is TRBD2 (6 bases). There are 14 residues in the CDR3. Germline V gene sequence: CDR1 MNHEY, CDR2 SVGEGT. CDR3 loop: CASTSEGRQETQYF. Incomplete CDR3 DNA: TGTGCCAGCACCTCGGAGGGGAGGCAAGAGACG.

For this clone: The CDR3 goes on 3 residues after the read ends, and that part is filled in from the germline J gene. The rearrangement links TRBV2 to TRBJ2-7, with D unresolved. CDR3 length: 17 residues. Looked up from germline, CDR1 is SNHLY and CDR2 is FYNNEI. The V gene lost 0 bases and the J gene lost 2 bases, with 17 bases spanning the gap. CDR3: CASSEAHLRPLTYEQYF. Incomplete CDR3 DNA: TGTGCCAGCAGTGAAGCGCATTTGAGGCCGCTTACCTACGAG.

Comment on this clone: The CDR3 end lies 3 residues beyond the end of the read and is filled in from the germline J gene. Other DNA sequences in the same sample also yield this CDR3. This chain connects TRBV5-1 to TRBJ2-7; the D gene is possibly TRBD1 (6 bases). V lost 1 base and J 5 bases, leaving 10 bases between the germline ends. This CDR3 has 13 amino acids. Looked up from germline, CDR1 is SGHRS and CDR2 is YFSETQ. The CDR3 bases that were read are TGCGCCAGCAGCTTGACAGGGACCCACGAG. It translates to CASSLTGTHE. The full CDR3 reads CASSLTGTHEQYF.

Notes on this clone: The read ends 3 residues before the CDR3 terminus; that terminus is restored from the germline J gene. This rearrangement joins TRBV5-4 to TRBJ2-1; 8 bases map to TRBD2. The CDR3 has 15 amino acids. Germline values: CDR1 SGHNT, CDR2 YYREEE (reference sequence). The V segment lost 3 bases and the J segment 9 bases; nucleotides outside the gene matches: 11. The CDR3 spells CASSYGLALVSEQFF. CDR3 DNA, as far as it was read: TGTGCCAGCAGCTATGGACTAGCCCTCGTAAGTGAG.